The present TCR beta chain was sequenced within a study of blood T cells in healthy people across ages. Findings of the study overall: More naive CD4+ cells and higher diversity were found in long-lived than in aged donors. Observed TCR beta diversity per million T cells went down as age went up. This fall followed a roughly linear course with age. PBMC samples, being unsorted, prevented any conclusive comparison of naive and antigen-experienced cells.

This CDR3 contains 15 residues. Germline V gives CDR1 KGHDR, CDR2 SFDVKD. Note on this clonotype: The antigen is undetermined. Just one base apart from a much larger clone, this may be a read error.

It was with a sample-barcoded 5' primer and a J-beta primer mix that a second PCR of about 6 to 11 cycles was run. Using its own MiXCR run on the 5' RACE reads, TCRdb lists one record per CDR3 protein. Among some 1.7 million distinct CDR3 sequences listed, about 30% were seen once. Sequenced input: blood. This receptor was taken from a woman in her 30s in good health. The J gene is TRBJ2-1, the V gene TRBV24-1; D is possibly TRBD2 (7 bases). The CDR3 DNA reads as TGTGTCACCAGAAAGGGGGGGGATCTAGACAATGAGCAGTTCTTC. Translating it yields CVTRKGGDLDNEQFF.